This TCR beta chain appears in the sequencing data of a study of shared clonotypes between healthy human individuals. CDR3 size: 16 residues. V gave up 4 bases and J gave up 0 bases; unmatched junction bases: 7. CDR1 and CDR2 from the germline V gene are SGHRS and YFSETQ. Measured with immunoSEQ multiplex PCR; TCRdb has only the in-frame clones, and not every one. The table records about 2.4 million clones, roughly 93% of them present only once. Sequenced: naive CD4+ T cells from PBMCs. The sample's subset: CD45RA+ positively selected. The TCR comes from a man between 18 and 35 years old in good health. Some clones in this sample may be carry-over from other donors' samples. The rearrangement uses TRBV5-1 and TRBJ2-1; 7 bases fit TRBD2. The CDR3 is CASSGGLRSSYNEQFF. CDR3 in DNA: TGCGCCAGCAGCGGGGGACTAAGGAGCTCCTACAATGAGCAGTTCTTC.